These 3 T cell receptor beta chains originate from one sample sequenced in a study of cytomegalovirus exposure and HLA in healthy donors. PCR was performed using 60 Vbeta and 13 Jbeta primers. TCRdb keeps only in-frame clones here, not all; method: immunoSEQ multiplex PCR. Found here are about 190,000 clones, around 84% of them singletons; the top ten hold about 1.7%. The sample taken for sequencing was PBMCs. All receptors derive from a woman between 18 and 29 years old in good health and CMV-seronegative.

A few counts support this clone. The chain carries TRBV5-1 and TRBJ2-7; tentative D call: TRBD1 (6 bases). This CDR3 comprises 14 residues. V was pared by 0 bases and J by 4 bases, with 11 bases between. Germline-derived CDR1 and CDR2 are SGHRS and YFSETQ. The CDR3 here is CASSLDRAGYEQYV. Written as DNA, the CDR3 is TGCGCCAGCAGCTTGGACAGGGCTGGATACGAGCAGTACGTC.

The chain uses TRBV27 and TRBJ2-5; 7 positions match TRBD1. Germline V gene sequence: CDR1 MNHEY, CDR2 SMNVEV (reference sequence). Germline trimming cut 5 bases from V and 4 bases from J; bases unmatched to any gene: 7. The CDR3 is made up of 14 amino acids. The CDR3 nucleotides read TGTGCCAGCAGTCTAACCGGGACAGCAGAGACCCAGTACTTC. It is translated as CASSLTGTAETQYF.

The V gene is TRBV19, the J gene TRBJ2-3; 9 bases line up with TRBD1. The V segment lost 4 bases and the J segment 0 bases; nucleotides outside the gene matches: 5. The length of the CDR3 is 16 residues. CDR1 is LNHDA, CDR2 SQIVND, per germline (reference sequence). CDR3: CASSTGQGRSTDTQYF. As DNA, the CDR3 is TGTGCCAGTAGTACGGGACAGGGAAGGAGCACAGATACGCAGTATTTT.